Following are 3 T cell receptor beta chains from one sample sequenced in a study of blood T cell repertoires in COVID-19. Only in-frame clones appear in the TCRdb table, and some are missing; sequencing was by immunoSEQ multiplex PCR. This sample has under 200,000 clones, with roughly 81% found just once. Sequencing input: peripheral blood. These receptors were obtained from a woman in her forties or fifties with COVID-19, enrolled during active disease.

The V and J genes are TRBV30 and TRBJ1-2, with D uncertain. This CDR3 is built from 12 residues. Trimming removed 1 base from V and 8 bases from J, with 11 bases in between. In germline, CDR1 is GTSNPN, CDR2 SVGIG (reference sequence). The CDR3 bases are TGTGCCTGGAGTGAGGGCAGCGGGGGCTACACCTTC. Its translation: CAWSEGSGGYTF. Supplemented by reference TRBV30 and TRBJ1-2, the full variable domain reads SQTIHQWPATLVQPVGSPLSLECTVEGTSNPNLYWYRQAAGRGLQLLFYSVGIGQISSEVPQNLSASRPQDRQFILSSKKLLLSDSGFYLCAWSEGSGGYTFGSGTRLTVV.

The rearrangement joins TRBV4-2 to TRBJ2-5; perhaps TRBD1 as D (5 bases). The germline CDR1 and CDR2 sequences are LGHNA and YNFKEQ. The CDR3 totals 15 residues. Trimming pared 0 bases from V and 2 bases from J, leaving 10 bases between. This CDR3 reads CASSQEGASQETQYF. The CDR3 bases are TGTGCCAGCAGCCAAGAAGGGGCGAGTCAAGAGACCCAGTACTTC.

This clone was observed a handful of times. The chain links TRBV5-4 to TRBJ1-1; perhaps TRBD1 as D (6 bases). This CDR3 comprises 15 residues. Between the trimmed V and J ends, which lost 0 bases and 1 base, there was a span of 10 bases. From germline, CDR1 is SGHNT and CDR2 YYREEE (reference sequence). CDR3 loop: CASSLGGGTNTEAFF. Here the CDR3 DNA reads TGTGCCAGCAGCTTGGGTGGGGGCACGAACACTGAAGCTTTCTTT. The variable domain in full, with the rest retrieved from reference TRBV5-4 and TRBJ1-1, is ETGVTQSPTHLIKTRGQQVTLRCSSQSGHNTVSWYQQALGQGPQFIFQYYREEENGRGNFPPRFSGLQFPNYSSELNVNALELDDSALYLCASSLGGGTNTEAFFGQGTRLTVV.